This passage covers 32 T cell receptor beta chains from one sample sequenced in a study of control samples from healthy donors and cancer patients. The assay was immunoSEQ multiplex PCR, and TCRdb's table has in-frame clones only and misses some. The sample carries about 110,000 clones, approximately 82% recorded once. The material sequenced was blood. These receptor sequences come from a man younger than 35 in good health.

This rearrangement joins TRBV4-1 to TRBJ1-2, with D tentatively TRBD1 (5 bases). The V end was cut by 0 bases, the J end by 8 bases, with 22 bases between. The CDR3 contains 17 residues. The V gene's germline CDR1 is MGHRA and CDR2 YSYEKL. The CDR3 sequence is CASSQDHTTQGGKGYTF. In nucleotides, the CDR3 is TGCGCCAGCAGCCAAGATCACACTACCCAGGGTGGGAAAGGCTACACCTTC.

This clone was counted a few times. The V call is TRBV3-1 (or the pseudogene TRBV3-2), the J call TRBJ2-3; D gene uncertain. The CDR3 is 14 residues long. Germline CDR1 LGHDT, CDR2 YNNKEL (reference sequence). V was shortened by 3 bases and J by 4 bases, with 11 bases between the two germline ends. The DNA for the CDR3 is TGTGCCAGCAGCCACCGTTACGAGGCAGATACGCAGTATTTT. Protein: CASSHRYEADTQYF.

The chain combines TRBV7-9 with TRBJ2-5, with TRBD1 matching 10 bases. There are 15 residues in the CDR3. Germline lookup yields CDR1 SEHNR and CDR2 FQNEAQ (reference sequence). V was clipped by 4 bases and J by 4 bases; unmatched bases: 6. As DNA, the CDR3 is TGTGCCAGCAGCTCCCGGACAGGGGGAACAGAGACCCAGTACTTC. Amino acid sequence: CASSSRTGGTETQYF.

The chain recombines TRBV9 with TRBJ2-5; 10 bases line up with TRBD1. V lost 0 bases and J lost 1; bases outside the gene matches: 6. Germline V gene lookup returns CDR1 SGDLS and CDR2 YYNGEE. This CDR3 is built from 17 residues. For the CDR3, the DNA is TGTGCCAGCAGCGTAGGGTCCGGGACAGGGGCCCAAGAGACCCAGTACTTC. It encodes CASSVGSGTGAQETQYF.

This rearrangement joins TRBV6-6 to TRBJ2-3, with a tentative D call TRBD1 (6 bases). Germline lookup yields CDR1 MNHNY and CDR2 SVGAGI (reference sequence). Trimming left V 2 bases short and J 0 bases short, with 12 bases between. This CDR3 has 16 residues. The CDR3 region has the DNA TGTGCCAGCAGTTACGGGGACATAACTAGCACAGATACGCAGTATTTT. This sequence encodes CASSYGDITSTDTQYF.

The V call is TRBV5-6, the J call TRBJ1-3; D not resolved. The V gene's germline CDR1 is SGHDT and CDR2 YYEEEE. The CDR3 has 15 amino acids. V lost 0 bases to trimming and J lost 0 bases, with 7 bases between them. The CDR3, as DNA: TGTGCCAGCAGCTTGGATCACAGCTCTGGAAACACCATATATTTT. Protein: CASSLDHSSGNTIYF.

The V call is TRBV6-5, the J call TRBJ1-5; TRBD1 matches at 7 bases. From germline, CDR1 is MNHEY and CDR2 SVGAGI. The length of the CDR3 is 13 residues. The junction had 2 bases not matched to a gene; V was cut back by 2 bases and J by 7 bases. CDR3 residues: CASSYRGQQPQHF. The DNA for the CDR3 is TGTGCCAGCAGTTACAGGGGGCAACAGCCCCAGCATTTT.

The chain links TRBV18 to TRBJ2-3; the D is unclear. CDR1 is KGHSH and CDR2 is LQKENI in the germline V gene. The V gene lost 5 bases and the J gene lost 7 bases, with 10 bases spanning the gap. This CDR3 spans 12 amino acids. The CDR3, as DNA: TGTGCCAGCTCAGTTCCCCAGAATACGCAGTATTTT. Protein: CASSVPQNTQYF.

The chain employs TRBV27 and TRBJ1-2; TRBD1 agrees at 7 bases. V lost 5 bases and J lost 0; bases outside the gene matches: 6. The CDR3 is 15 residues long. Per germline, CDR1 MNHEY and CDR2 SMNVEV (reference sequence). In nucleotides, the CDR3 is TGTGCCAGCAGTATTCGACAGGGACCTAACTATGGCTACACCTTC. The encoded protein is CASSIRQGPNYGYTF.

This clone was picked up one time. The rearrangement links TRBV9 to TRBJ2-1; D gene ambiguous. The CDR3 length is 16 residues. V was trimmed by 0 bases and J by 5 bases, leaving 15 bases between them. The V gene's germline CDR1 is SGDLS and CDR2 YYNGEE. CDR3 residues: CASSVAGLPENNEQFF. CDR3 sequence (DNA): TGTGCCAGCAGCGTAGCTGGGCTACCCGAGAACAATGAGCAGTTCTTC.

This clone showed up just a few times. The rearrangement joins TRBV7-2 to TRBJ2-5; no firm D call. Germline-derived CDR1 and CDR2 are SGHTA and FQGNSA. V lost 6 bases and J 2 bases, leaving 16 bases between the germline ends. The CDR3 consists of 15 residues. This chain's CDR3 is CASSQRRREQETQYF. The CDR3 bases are TGTGCCAGCAGTCAGCGTCGAAGGGAACAAGAGACCCAGTACTTC.

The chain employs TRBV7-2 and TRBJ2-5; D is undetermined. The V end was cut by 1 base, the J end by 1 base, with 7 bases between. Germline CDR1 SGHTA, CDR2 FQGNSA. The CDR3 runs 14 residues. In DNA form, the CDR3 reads TGTGCCAGCAGCTTAGGACCGACCCAAGAGACCCAGTACTTC. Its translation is CASSLGPTQETQYF.

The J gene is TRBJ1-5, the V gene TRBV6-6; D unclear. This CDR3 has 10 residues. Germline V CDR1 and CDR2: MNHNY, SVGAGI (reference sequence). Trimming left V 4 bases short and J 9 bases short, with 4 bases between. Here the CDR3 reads CASSLGPQHF. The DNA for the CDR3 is TGTGCCAGCAGTTTAGGGCCCCAGCATTTT.

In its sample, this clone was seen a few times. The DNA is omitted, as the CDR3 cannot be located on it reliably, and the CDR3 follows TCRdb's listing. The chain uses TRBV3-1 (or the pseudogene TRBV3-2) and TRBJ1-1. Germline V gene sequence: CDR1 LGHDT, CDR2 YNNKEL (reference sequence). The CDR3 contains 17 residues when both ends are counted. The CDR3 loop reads CASSPSFRRRVNTEAFF.

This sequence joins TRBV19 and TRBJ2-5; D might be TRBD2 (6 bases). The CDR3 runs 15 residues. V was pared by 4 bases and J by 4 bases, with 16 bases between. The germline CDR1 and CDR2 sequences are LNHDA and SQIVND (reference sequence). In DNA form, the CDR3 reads TGTGCCAGTAGTAAACCAGGGAGGACCGGAGAGACCCAGTACTTC. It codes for CASSKPGRTGETQYF.

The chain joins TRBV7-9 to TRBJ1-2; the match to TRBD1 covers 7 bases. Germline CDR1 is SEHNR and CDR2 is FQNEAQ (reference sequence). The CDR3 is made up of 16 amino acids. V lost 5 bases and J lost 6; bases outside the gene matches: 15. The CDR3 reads CASSGTPTGLLDGYTF. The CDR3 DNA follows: TGTGCCAGCAGCGGGACCCCGACAGGGCTCCTTGATGGCTACACCTTC.

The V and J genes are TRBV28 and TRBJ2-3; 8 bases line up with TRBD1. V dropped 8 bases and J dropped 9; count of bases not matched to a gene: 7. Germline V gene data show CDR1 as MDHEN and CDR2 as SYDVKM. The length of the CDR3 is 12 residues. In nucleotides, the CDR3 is TGTGCCAGCTCCCGAGGGACAGGAACGCAGTATTTT. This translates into CASSRGTGTQYF. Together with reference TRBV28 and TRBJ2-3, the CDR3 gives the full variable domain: DVKVTQSSRYLVKRTGEKVFLECVQDMDHENMFWYRQDPGLGLRLIYFSYDVKMKEKGDIPEGYSVSREKKERFSLILESASTNQTSMYLCASSRGTGTQYFGPGTRLTVL.

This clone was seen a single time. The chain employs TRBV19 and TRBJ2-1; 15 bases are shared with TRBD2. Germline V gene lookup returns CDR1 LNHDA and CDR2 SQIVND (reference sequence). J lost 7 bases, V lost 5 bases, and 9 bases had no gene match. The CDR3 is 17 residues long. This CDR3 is CASSLGLAGGRTNEQFF. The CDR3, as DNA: TGTGCCAGTAGTCTTGGACTAGCGGGGGGGCGGACGAATGAGCAGTTCTTC.

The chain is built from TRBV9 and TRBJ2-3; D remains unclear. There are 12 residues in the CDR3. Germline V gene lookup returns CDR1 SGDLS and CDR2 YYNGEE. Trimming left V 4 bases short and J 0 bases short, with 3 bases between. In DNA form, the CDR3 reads TGTGCCAGCAGCATCAGCACAGATACGCAGTATTTT. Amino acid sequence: CASSISTDTQYF. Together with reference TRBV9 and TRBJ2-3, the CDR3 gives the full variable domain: DSGVTQTPKHLITATGQRVTLRCSPRSGDLSVYWYQQSLDQGLQFLIQYYNGEERAKGNILERFSAQQFPDLHSELNLSSLELGDSALYFCASSISTDTQYFGPGTRLTVL.

The CDR3 coding sequence is TGTGCCAGCAGCCAGACAGGTAACAGCAATCAGCCCCAGCATTTT. This sequence encodes CASSQTGNSNQPQHF. The chain joins TRBV4-2 to TRBJ1-5; TRBD1 is a possible D gene (6 bases). CDR1 and CDR2 from the germline V gene are LGHNA and YNFKEQ. This CDR3 is built from 15 residues. The V end lost 3 bases, the J end lost 1 base, and 10 bases lay between the germline ends.

DNA of the CDR3: TGTGCCAGCAGCTTGGGACAGGGGAACCAGTACTTC. This translates into CASSLGQGNQYF. The chain recombines TRBV11-2 with TRBJ2-5; 10 nucleotides align to TRBD1. The germline V gene has CDR1 SGHAT and CDR2 FQNNGV. V shed 3 bases and J 10 bases; nucleotides not matched to a gene: 2. This CDR3 is 12 amino acids long.

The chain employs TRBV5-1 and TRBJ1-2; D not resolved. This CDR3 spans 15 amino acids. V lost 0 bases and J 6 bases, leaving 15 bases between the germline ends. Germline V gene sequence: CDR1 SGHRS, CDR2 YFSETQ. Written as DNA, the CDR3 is TGCGCCAGCAGCTTGGTTGGTACAGAGATGGATGGCTACACCTTC. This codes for CASSLVGTEMDGYTF.

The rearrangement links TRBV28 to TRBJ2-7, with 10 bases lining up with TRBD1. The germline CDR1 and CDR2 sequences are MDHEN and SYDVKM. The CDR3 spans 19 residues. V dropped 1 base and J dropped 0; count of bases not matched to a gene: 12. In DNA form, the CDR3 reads TGTGCCAGCAGTTTATCCCCTCCGGGACAGGGGTCCAGCTCCTACGAGCAGTACTTC. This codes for CASSLSPPGQGSSSYEQYF.

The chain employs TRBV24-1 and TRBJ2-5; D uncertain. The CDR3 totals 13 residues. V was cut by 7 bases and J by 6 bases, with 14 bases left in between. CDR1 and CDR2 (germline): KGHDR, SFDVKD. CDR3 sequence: CATRSRAGQTQYF. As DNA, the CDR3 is TGTGCCACCAGGTCAAGGGCCGGGCAGACCCAGTACTTC.

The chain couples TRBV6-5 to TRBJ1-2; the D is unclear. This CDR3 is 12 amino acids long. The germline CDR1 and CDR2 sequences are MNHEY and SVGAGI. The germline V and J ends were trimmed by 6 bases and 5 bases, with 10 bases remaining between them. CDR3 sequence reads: CASRSQTYGYTF. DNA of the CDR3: TGTGCCAGCAGATCACAGACTTATGGCTACACCTTC.

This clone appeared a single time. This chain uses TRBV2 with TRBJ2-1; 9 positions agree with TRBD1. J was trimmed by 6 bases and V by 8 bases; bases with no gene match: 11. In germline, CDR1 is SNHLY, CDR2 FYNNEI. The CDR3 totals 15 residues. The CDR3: CASDTPRDRVNEQFF. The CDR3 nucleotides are TGTGCCAGCGATACACCCCGGGACAGGGTCAATGAGCAGTTCTTC.

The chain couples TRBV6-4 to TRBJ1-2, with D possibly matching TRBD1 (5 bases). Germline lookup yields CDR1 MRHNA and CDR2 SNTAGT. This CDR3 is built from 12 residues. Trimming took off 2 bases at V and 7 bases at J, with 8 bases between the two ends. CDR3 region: CASSDRGVGYTF. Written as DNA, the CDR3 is TGTGCCAGCAGTGACAGGGGAGTTGGCTACACCTTC.

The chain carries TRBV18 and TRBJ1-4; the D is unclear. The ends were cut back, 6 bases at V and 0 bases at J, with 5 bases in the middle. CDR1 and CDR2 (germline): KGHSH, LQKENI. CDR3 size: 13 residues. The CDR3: CASSPSTNEKLFF. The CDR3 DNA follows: TGTGCCAGCTCCCCCTCAACTAATGAAAAACTGTTTTTT.

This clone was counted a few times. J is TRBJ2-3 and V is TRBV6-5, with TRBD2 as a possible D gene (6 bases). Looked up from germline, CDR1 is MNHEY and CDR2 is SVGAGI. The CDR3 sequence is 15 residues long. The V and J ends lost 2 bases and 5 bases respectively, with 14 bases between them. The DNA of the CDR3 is TGTGCCAGCAGTTACGGGGGGACTGTACGAGATACGCAGTATTTT. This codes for CASSYGGTVRDTQYF.

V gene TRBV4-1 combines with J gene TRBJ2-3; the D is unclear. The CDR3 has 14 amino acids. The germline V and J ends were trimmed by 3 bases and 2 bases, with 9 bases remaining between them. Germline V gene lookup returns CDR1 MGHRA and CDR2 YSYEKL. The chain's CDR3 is CASSHPLVTDTQYF. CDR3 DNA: TGCGCCAGCAGCCATCCGCTAGTCACAGATACGCAGTATTTT.

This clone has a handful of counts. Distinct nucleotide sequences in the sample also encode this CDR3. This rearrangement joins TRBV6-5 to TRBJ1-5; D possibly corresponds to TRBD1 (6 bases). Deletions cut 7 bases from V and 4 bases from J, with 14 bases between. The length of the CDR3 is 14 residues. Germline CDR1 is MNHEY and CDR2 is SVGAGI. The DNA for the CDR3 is TGTGCCAGCACGAGGACAGCCTCGAATCAGCCCCAGCATTTT. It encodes CASTRTASNQPQHF.

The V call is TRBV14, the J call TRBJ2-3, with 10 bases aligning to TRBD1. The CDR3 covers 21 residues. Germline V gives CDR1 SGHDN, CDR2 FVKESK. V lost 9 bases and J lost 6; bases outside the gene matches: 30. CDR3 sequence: CASSGWDRGRRWGFELDTQYF. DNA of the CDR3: TGTGCCAGTTCGGGATGGGACAGGGGCCGACGTTGGGGGTTTGAGTTGGATACGCAGTATTTT.